The next 3 T cell receptor beta chains were all read from a single sample in a study of T cells after yellow fever vaccination. Each CDR3 protein gets one entry after TCRdb re-called the 5' RACE reads with MiXCR. The sample shows roughly 520,000 distinct CDR3 sequences, 20% to 25% of them seen only once. Material: PBMCs, obtained 21 days after the first yellow fever vaccination. Source of these receptors: a man between 18 and 29 years old who received the YFV17D yellow fever vaccine.

This clonotype was seen a few times. The rearrangement joins TRBV27 to TRBJ1-2, with D unclear. V dropped 6 bases and J dropped 5 bases, with 16 bases sitting between them. The CDR3 runs to 14 residues. Germline CDR1 reads MNHEY; CDR2 reads SMNVEV (reference sequence). The CDR3 DNA reads TGTGCCAGCAGCCTAGCTGCGGGTCGGTATGGCTACACCTTC. This sequence encodes CASSLAAGRYGYTF.

The genes are TRBV7-9 and TRBJ1-3; the D is unclear. Germline lookup yields CDR1 SEHNR and CDR2 FQNEAQ (reference sequence). The CDR3 has 14 amino acids. Trimming cost V 5 bases and J 2 bases, with 10 bases left between them. The CDR3: CASSPLGPGNTIYF. CDR3 nucleotides: TGTGCCAGCAGCCCGCTTGGACCTGGAAACACCATATATTTT.

There are a few counts of this clonotype. The CDR3 region is CASSLGVLGGTEAFF. Here the CDR3 DNA reads TGCGCCAGCAGCTTGGGGGTTCTGGGGGGAACTGAAGCTTTCTTT. The rearrangement joins TRBV5-1 to TRBJ1-1, with D possibly being TRBD1 (5 bases). This CDR3 has 15 residues. In germline, CDR1 is SGHRS, CDR2 YFSETQ. Trimming took off 0 bases at V and 5 bases at J, with 14 bases between the two ends. Based on the CDR3 plus reference TRBV5-1 and TRBJ1-1, the full variable domain is KAGVTQTPRYLIKTRGQQVTLSCSPISGHRSVSWYQQTPGQGLQFLFEYFSETQRNKGNFPGRFSGRQFSNSRSEMNVSTLELGDSALYLCASSLGVLGGTEAFFGQGTRLTVV.